The clone carrying this TCR beta chain was seen a single time. The target antigen is unknown. Donors, without exception, were Caucasian adults residing in Nashville, Tennessee. Division of CD4+ cells produced a CD45RA+ naive subset and a CD45RA-negative memory subset. The sample is drawn from a study of shared clonotypes between healthy human individuals. Study-wide results and caveats: Incompleteness in sorted-subset sequencing, despite large depth, was shown by rarefaction. The sampled material consisted only of blood, and tissue repertoires are likely to differ.

Profiled with immunoSEQ multiplex PCR; TCRdb holds only in-frame clones, not every one. The table has 330,000 or so clones, less than 75% seen once. The V gene's germline CDR1 is SNHLY and CDR2 FYNNEI. Trimming took off 3 bases at V and 9 bases at J, with 18 bases between the two ends. The CDR3 contains 15 residues. Sample: memory CD4+ T cells sorted from blood. The sample's subset: CD45RA-negative fraction. The J gene is TRBJ1-3, the V gene TRBV2; possible D gene TRBD1, 5 bases. The clonotype was recovered from a man between 25 and 39 years old in good health. The CDR3, as DNA: TGTGCCAGCAGTGAGGGACGAAGCTGGAAAGCCACCATATATTTT. Protein: CASSEGRSWKATIYF.